The entry that follows covers one TCR beta chain sequence. This sample was included in a study of blood T cell repertoires in COVID-19. Profiled with immunoSEQ multiplex PCR; TCRdb holds only in-frame clones, not every one. The sample comprises 90,000 to 100,000 clones, 72% of which are singletons, and just under 25% rests with the top ten. Germline V lookup: CDR1 MDHEN, CDR2 SYDVKM. The CDR3 has 15 amino acids. After removal of 7 bases from V and 1 base from J, the junction contained 9 bases not matched to a gene. The sample taken for sequencing was peripheral blood. The TCR originated in a woman in her sixties in a cohort sampled during active or convalescent COVID-19. The chain has TRBV28 and TRBJ2-7; 8 bases are a match to TRBD1. The CDR3 region has the DNA TGTGCCAGCAATCCTGACAGGGGCGGATCCTACGAGCAGTACTTC. Protein sequence: CASNPDRGGSYEQYF. The full variable domain, rest sourced from reference TRBV28 and TRBJ2-7, is DVKVTQSSRYLVKRTGEKVFLECVQDMDHENMFWYRQDPGLGLRLIYFSYDVKMKEKGDIPEGYSVSREKKERFSLILESASTNQTSMYLCASNPDRGGSYEQYFGPGTRLTVT.